Below, one TCR beta chain is given with its context. Germline V gene lookup returns CDR1 SGHRS and CDR2 YFSETQ. The CDR3 is made up of 15 amino acids. V shed 2 bases and J 1 base; nucleotides not matched to a gene: 4. This sample stems from a study of T cell responses to AZD1222 COVID-19 vaccine. Study in general: Second-dose recipients at about 4 or about 12 weeks were treated as one pooled group.

The data were produced by immunoSEQ multiplex PCR, yet TCRdb's version contains in-frame clones alone and is incomplete. This table holds fewer than 150,000 clones, around 86% found once. The clonotype comes from an adult in good health. V and J are TRBV5-1 and TRBJ2-5, with 8 bases identical to TRBD2. The sequencing here drew on peripheral blood, taken on day 0 of AZD1222 vaccination. The CDR3 DNA reads TGCGCCAGCAGCTTTACTAGCGGCTCCCAAGAGACCCAGTACTTC. Its translation is CASSFTSGSQETQYF.